The next 9 T cell receptor beta chains were all read from a single sample in a study of cytomegalovirus exposure and HLA in healthy donors. PCR employed 60 Vbeta and 13 Jbeta primers. Sequenced by immunoSEQ multiplex PCR; TCRdb stores in-frame clones only, minus some. Of about 200,000 clones listed, around four fifths are singletons. The material sequenced was PBMCs. These receptors came from a male donor in good health and CMV-seronegative.

This clone was detected once. This rearrangement joins TRBV19 to TRBJ2-1, with 13 positions matching TRBD2. CDR3 size: 16 residues. Germline-derived CDR1 and CDR2 are LNHDA and SQIVND (reference sequence). With 5 bases clipped from V and 9 bases from J, the junction kept 10 bases outside the gene matches. The CDR3 nucleotides are TGTGCCAGTAGTGAAGGGACTAGCGGGATGGGCACTGAGCAGTTCTTC. It codes for CASSEGTSGMGTEQFF.

Only one count was recorded for this clone. The gene calls are TRBV5-1 and TRBJ2-3; TRBD2 matches at 9 bases. Germline trimming cut 6 bases from V and 3 bases from J; bases unmatched to any gene: 8. Germline V gene lookup returns CDR1 SGHRS and CDR2 YFSETQ. The CDR3 totals 15 residues. In DNA form, the CDR3 reads TGCGCCAGCACCATAGCGGGAGATAGGACAGATACGCAGTATTTT. This encodes CASTIAGDRTDTQYF.

Only one count was recorded for this clone. This sequence joins TRBV7-9 and TRBJ2-3, with 7 nucleotides matching TRBD1. This CDR3 has 15 amino acids. V gave up 2 bases and J gave up 1 base; unmatched junction bases: 3. Germline CDR1 SEHNR, CDR2 FQNEAQ (reference sequence). The CDR3 is CASSLPQGGTDTQYF. CDR3 coding DNA: TGTGCCAGCAGCTTACCCCAGGGGGGCACAGATACGCAGTATTTT.

The sample holds one count of this clone. J is TRBJ2-1 and V is TRBV11-1; maybe TRBD2 (5 bases). This CDR3 has 15 residues. The germline V and J ends were trimmed by 1 base and 4 bases, with 11 bases remaining between them. Germline CDR1 and CDR2: SGHAT and FQDESV (reference sequence). The CDR3 DNA reads as TGTGCCAGCAGCTTAGGACGGGGAGCATACAATGAGCAGTTCTTC. It encodes CASSLGRGAYNEQFF.

The chain joins TRBV27 to TRBJ2-3; D might be TRBD2 (5 bases). This CDR3 region has 15 residues. V lost 5 bases to trimming and J lost 6 bases, with 18 bases between them. Germline assignment: CDR1 MNHEY and CDR2 SMNVEV (reference sequence). The CDR3 is CASSPPGLPRDTQYF. Written as DNA, the CDR3 is TGTGCCAGCAGTCCCCCAGGACTCCCCCGGGATACGCAGTATTTT.

The chain recombines TRBV5-1 with TRBJ2-7, with 7 positions matching TRBD2. In germline, CDR1 is SGHRS, CDR2 YFSETQ. The J segment lost 3 bases and the V segment lost 2 bases, leaving 5 bases of the junction unmatched. This CDR3 comprises 14 residues. The CDR3: CASSFGGSIYEQYF. As DNA, the CDR3 is TGCGCCAGCAGCTTCGGCGGGAGTATCTACGAGCAGTACTTC.

V and J are TRBV4-2 and TRBJ1-2; D might be TRBD1 (6 bases). This CDR3 region has 15 residues. Germline V gene lookup returns CDR1 LGHNA and CDR2 YNFKEQ. V lost 4 bases and J 3 bases, leaving 15 bases between the germline ends. The CDR3 protein is CASSPRGGLDYGYTF. CDR3 DNA sequence: TGTGCCAGCAGCCCGAGGGGGGGACTCGACTATGGCTACACCTTC.

V gene TRBV19 combines with J gene TRBJ2-7, with D maybe TRBD2 (6 bases). V was shortened by 6 bases and J by 3 bases, with 12 bases between the two germline ends. Germline lookup yields CDR1 LNHDA and CDR2 SQIVND (reference sequence). CDR3 length equals 13 residues. The CDR3 DNA reads as TGTGCCAGTAGCGCTAGCGACCTCTACGAGCAGTACTTC. Its translation is CASSASDLYEQYF.

V gene TRBV14 combines with J gene TRBJ2-7; 8 bases map to TRBD2. V trimming: 4 bases; J trimming: 8 bases; junction bases outside the gene matches: 13. Germline CDR1 SGHDN, CDR2 FVKESK. CDR3 length: 15 amino acids. The CDR3 DNA reads TGTGCCAGCAGCCCCAGTGGGGGGACTAGGATGAAGCAGTACTTC. Protein sequence: CASSPSGGTRMKQYF.